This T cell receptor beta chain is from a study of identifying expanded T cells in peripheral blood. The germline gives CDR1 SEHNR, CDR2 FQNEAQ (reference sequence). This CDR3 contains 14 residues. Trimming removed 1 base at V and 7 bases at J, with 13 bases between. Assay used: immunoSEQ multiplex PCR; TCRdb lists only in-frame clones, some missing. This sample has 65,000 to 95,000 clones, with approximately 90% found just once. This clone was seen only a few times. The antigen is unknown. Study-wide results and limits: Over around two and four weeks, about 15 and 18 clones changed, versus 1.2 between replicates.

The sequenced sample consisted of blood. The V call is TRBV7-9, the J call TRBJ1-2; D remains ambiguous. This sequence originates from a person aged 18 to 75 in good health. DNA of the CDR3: TGTGCCAGCAGCTTAGTGCAACCAGTGTCTGGCTACACCTTC. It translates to CASSLVQPVSGYTF.